The entry below gives a single TCR beta chain sequence along with its context. Antigen: not known. The germline V and J ends were trimmed by 3 bases and 2 bases, with 13 bases remaining between them. CDR1 LGHNA and CDR2 YNFKEQ come from the germline V gene. This CDR3 has 15 amino acids. The source of the sample is a study of identical twins. Study results and caveats: Out-of-frame alpha sequences shared between twins exhibited an excess of low generation probability.

Unique molecular identifiers were present on cDNA, and template switching added a universal primer site. A single record per CDR3 protein comes from TCRdb applying MiXCR to the 5' RACE reads. The sample yields approximately 300,000 distinct CDR3 sequences, over 8.5% seen once. The same sample was also used in a study of yellow fever vaccine responses in identical twins.

V gene TRBV4-2 combines with J gene TRBJ2-5; D tentatively fits TRBD1 or TRBD2 (5 bases each). Sequenced sample: CD8+ T cells sorted from blood. The source is a woman between 18 and 29 years old in good health. The CDR3 DNA reads as TGTGCCAGCAGCCAGTCCTTGGGGGTACAAGAGACCCAGTACTTC. This gives the protein CASSQSLGVQETQYF.